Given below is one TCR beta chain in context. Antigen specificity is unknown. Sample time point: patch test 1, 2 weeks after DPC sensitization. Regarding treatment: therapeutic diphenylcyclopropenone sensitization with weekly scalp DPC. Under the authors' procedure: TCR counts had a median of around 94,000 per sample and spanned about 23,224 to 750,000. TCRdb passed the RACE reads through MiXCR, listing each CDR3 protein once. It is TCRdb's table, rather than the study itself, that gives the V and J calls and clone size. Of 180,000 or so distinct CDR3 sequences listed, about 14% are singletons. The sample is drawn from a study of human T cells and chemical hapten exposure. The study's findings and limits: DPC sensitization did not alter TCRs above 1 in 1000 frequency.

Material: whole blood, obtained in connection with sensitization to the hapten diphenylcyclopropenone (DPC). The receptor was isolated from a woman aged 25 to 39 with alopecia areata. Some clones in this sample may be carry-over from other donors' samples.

The chain's CDR3 is CASSLQTQGEAFF. The DNA of the CDR3 is TGCGCCAGCAGCTTGCAAACACAGGGTGAAGCTTTCTTT. The chain employs TRBV5-1 and TRBJ1-1; a weak D match, TRBD1 (6 bases). Germline V lookup: CDR1 SGHRS, CDR2 YFSETQ. With 1 base removed from V and 7 bases from J, the gap between germline ends came to 11 bases. This CDR3 spans 13 amino acids.